This TCR beta chain was obtained from a study of blood T cell repertoires in COVID-19. Overall study context: Material from acute and convalescent COVID-19 was sourced from the United States, Italy and Spain. The analysed material was cDNA or gDNA that came from T cells, B-cell-depleted T cells, or PBMCs.

The CDR3 runs 11 residues. Germline V gives CDR1 SNHLY, CDR2 FYNNEI. V lost 3 bases and J lost 8, with 5 bases in between. As handled by the study authors: Amplification from reference gene primers served as the basis for estimated nucleated cell counts. The table came from immunoSEQ multiplex PCR; TCRdb's copy has only in-frame clones and leaves some out. That table gives V, J and clone size, and the DNA gave D and trimming. The sample yields 310,000 or so clones, approximately 86% seen once. This chain joins TRBV2 and TRBJ2-1, with D uncertain. This receptor was obtained from a woman younger than 45 who had recovered from COVID-19. Material: peripheral blood. The chain's CDR3 is CASSDHYEQFF. The CDR3 region has the DNA TGTGCCAGCAGTGACCACTATGAGCAGTTCTTC.